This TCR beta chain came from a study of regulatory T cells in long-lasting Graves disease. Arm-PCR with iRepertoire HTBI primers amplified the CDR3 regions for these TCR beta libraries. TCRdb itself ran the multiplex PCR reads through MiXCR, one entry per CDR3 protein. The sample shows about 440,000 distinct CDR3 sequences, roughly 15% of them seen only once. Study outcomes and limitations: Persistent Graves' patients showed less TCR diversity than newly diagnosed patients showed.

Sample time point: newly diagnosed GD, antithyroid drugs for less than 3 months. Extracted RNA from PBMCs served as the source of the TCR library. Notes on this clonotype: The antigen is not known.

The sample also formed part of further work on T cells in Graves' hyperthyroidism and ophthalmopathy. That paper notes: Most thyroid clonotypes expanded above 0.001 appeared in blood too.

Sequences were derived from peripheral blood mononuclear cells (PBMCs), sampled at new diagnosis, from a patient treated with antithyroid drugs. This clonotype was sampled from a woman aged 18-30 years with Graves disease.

In DNA form, the CDR3 reads TGTGCCAGCAGCCCCAGACTAGCGGGGAACACAGATACGCAGTATTTT. Translated: CASSPRLAGNTDTQYF. The J gene is TRBJ2-3, the V gene TRBV6-1; TRBD2 agrees at 11 bases. This CDR3 is built from 16 residues. V lost 6 bases and J lost 2; bases outside the gene matches: 7. Germline V gene sequence: CDR1 MNHNS, CDR2 SASEGT.